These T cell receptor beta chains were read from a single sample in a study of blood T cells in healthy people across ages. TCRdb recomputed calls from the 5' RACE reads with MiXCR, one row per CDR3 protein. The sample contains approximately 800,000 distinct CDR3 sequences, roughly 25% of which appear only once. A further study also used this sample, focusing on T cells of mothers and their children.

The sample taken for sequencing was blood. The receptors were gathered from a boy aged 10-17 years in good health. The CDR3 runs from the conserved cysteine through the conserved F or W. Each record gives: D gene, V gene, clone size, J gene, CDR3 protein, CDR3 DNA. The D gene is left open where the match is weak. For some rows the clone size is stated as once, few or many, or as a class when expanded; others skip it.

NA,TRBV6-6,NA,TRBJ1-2,CASSYKGTDPGLYGYTF,TGTGCCAGCAGTTACAAGGGCACCGACCCTGGCCTCTATGGCTACACCTTC
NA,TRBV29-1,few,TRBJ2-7,CSVVLRSYEQYF,TGCAGCGTTGTTTTGAGGTCATACGAGCAGTACTTC
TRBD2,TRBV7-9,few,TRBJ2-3,CASTMTSGGHSDTQYF,TGTGCCAGCACCATGACTAGCGGGGGCCACTCAGATACGCAGTATTTT
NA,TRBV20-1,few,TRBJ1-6,CSARVLRLSYNSPLHF,TGCAGTGCTAGAGTCTTACGACTGAGTTATAATTCACCCCTCCACTTT
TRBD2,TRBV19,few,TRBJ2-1,CARGLAERFYNEQFF,TGTGCCAGAGGACTAGCGGAGCGATTTTACAATGAGCAGTTCTTC
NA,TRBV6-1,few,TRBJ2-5,CASRLRAPYQETQYF,TGTGCCAGCAGGCTCAGGGCTCCGTACCAAGAGACCCAGTACTTC
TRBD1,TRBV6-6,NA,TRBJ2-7,CASSHRGPDEQYF,TGTGCCAGCAGTCACAGGGGGCCAGACGAGCAGTACTTC
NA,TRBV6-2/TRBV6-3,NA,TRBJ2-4,CASSYSTALAKNIQYF,TGTGCCAGCAGTTACTCGACGGCGTTAGCCAAAAACATTCAGTACTTC
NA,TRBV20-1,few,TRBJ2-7,CGGQAESYKQYF,TGCGGGGGTCAAGCGGAGTCCTACAAGCAGTACTTC
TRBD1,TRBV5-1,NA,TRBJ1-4,CASSDGQGQKLFF,TGCGCCAGCAGCGACGGACAGGGCCAAAAACTGTTTTTT
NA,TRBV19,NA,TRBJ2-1,CASSLGGPNNEQFF,TGTGCCAGTAGTCTTGGGGGGCCCAACAATGAGCAGTTCTTC
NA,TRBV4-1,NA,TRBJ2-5,CASSQDPGNGETQYF,TGCGCCAGCAGCCAAGACCCCGGGAATGGTGAGACCCAGTACTTC
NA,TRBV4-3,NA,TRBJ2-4,CTSSQEYRRIKNIQYF,TGCACCAGCAGCCAAGAGTATCGGAGGATAAAAAACATTCAGTACTTC
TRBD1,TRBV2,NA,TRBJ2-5,CASSDSRDSQKTQYF,TGTGCCAGCAGTGACTCCCGGGACAGTCAAAAGACCCAGTACTTC
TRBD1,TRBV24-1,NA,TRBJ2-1,CATSDSMTGVHEQFF,TGTGCCACCAGTGACTCAATGACAGGGGTCCATGAGCAGTTCTTC
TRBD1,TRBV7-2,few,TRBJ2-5,CASSLLGRDRSYIETQYF,TGTGCCAGCAGCTTATTGGGGCGGGACAGGAGTTATATAGAGACCCAGTACTTC
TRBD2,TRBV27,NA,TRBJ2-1,CASGTSGGHNEQFF,TGTGCCAGCGGGACTAGCGGGGGACACAATGAGCAGTTCTTC
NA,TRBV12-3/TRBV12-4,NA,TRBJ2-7,CASKLGHDSYEQYF,TGTGCCAGCAAGTTGGGGCATGACTCCTACGAGCAGTACTTC
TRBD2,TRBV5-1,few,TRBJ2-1,CASSLAGTSDFPGDEQFF,TGCGCCAGCAGCTTGGCCGGGACTAGCGACTTTCCAGGGGATGAGCAGTTCTTC
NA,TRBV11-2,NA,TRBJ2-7,CASSDSYSGTETYEQYF,TGTGCCAGCAGCGATTCGTATTCCGGGACGGAAACCTACGAGCAGTACTTC
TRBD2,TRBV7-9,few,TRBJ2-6,CASLGTGREGLLSGANVLTF,TGTGCCAGCCTCGGAACGGGCAGGGAGGGACTCCTCTCTGGGGCCAACGTCCTGACTTTC
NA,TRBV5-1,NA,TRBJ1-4,CASSLERADEKLFF,TGCGCCAGCAGCTTAGAAAGGGCTGATGAAAAACTGTTTTTT
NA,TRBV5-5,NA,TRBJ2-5,CASSSRSPRDQRRETQYF,TGTGCCAGCAGCTCCAGATCACCCCGGGACCAAAGGCGGGAGACCCAGTACTTC
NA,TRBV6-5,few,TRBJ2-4,CASTSPGSKNIQYF,TGTGCCAGCACATCTCCGGGTAGCAAAAACATTCAGTACTTC
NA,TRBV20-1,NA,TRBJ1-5,CSARAGGGARSNQPQHF,TGCAGTGCTAGGGCAGGCGGAGGGGCGCGGAGCAATCAGCCCCAGCATTTT
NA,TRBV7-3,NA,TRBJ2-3,CASSPADSLRQYF,TGTGCCAGCAGCCCCGCGGACTCTTTGAGGCAGTATTTT
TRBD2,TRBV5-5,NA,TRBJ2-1,CASSFVAGAFTNEQFF,TGTGCCAGCAGCTTCGTAGCGGGGGCTTTTACCAATGAGCAGTTCTTC
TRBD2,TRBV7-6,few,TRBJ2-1,CASSLGLAGNSYNEQFF,TGCGCCAGCAGCTTGGGACTAGCGGGCAACTCCTACAATGAGCAGTTCTTC
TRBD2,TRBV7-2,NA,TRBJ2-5,CASSIQPGGGAETQYF,TGTGCCAGCAGCATCCAGCCCGGCGGGGGGGCTGAGACCCAGTACTTC
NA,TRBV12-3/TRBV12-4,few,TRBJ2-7,CASSYFSTGFFEERGYEQYF,TGTGCCAGCAGTTATTTTTCCACAGGGTTTTTCGAAGAAAGGGGCTACGAGCAGTACTTC
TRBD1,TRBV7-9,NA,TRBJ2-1,CASSSGDRGHDEQFF,TGTGCCAGCAGCTCGGGGGACAGGGGTCACGATGAGCAGTTCTTC
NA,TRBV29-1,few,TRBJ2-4,CSVGWGQINIQYF,TGCAGCGTTGGGTGGGGGCAGATAAACATTCAGTACTTC
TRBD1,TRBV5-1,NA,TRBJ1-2,CASSLAGTDHLYGYTF,TGCGCCAGCAGCTTGGCCGGGACAGATCACCTATATGGCTACACCTTC
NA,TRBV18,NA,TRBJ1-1,CASSPGPWDTEAFF,TGTGCCAGCTCACCAGGGCCATGGGACACTGAAGCTTTCTTT
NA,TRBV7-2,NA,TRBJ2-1,CASRSSWFNEQFF,TGTGCCAGCAGATCAAGTTGGTTCAATGAGCAGTTCTTC
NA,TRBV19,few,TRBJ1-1,CASSISPLQGAEAFF,TGTGCCAGTAGTATTTCTCCCCTACAGGGCGCTGAAGCTTTCTTT
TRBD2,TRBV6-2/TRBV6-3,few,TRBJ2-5,CASSTRGVEDGETQYF,TGTGCCAGCAGTACACGGGGGGTGGAGGACGGAGAGACCCAGTACTTC
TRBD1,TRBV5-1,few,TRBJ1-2,CASSPDREVGYTF,TGCGCCAGCAGCCCGGACAGGGAGGTCGGCTACACCTTC
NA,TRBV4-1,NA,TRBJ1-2,CASSQDWGPRGHYGYTF,TGCGCCAGCAGCCAAGATTGGGGGCCCCGGGGGCACTATGGCTACACCTTC
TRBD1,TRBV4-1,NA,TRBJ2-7,CASSHGNRGVGYEQYF,TGCGCCAGCAGCCATGGAAACAGGGGCGTAGGGTACGAGCAGTACTTC
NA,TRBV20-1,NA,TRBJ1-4,CSASTVSTNEKLFF,TGCAGTGCTAGCACAGTTTCAACTAATGAAAAACTGTTTTTT
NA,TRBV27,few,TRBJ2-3,CASSFPTDTQYF,TGTGCCAGCAGTTTCCCCACAGATACGCAGTATTTT